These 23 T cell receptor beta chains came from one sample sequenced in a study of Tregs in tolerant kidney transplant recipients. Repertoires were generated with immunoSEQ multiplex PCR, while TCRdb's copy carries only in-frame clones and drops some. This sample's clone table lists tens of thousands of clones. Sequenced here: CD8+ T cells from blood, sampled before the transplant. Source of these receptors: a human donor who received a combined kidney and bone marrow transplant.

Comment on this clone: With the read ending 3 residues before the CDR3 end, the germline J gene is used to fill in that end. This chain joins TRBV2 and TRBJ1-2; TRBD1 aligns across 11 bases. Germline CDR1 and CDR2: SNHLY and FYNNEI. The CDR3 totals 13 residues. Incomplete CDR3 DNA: TGTGCCAGCATTCTGGGACAGGGGGACGGC. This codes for CASILGQGDG. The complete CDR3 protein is CASILGQGDGYTF. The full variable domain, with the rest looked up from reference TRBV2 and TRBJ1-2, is EPEVTQTPSHQVTQMGQEVILRCVPISNHLYFYWYRQILGQKVEFLVSFYNNEISEKSEIFDDQFSVERPDGSNFTLKIRSTKLEDSAMYFCASILGQGDGYTFGSGTRLTVV.

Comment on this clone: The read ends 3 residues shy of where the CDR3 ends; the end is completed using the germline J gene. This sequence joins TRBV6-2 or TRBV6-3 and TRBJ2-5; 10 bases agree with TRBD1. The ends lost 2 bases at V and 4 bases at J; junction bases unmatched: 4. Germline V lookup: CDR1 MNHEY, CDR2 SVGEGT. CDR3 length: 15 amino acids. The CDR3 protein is CASSYRDRGPETQYF. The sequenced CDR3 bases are TGTGCCAGCAGTTACAGGGACAGGGGTCCAGAGACC.

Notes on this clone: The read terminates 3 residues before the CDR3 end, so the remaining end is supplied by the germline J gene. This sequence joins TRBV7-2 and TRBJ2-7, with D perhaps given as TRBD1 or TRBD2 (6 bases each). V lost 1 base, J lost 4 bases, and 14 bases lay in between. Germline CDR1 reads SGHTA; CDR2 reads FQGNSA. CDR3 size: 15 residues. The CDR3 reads CASSLVGQGRYEQYF. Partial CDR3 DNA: TGTGCCAGCAGCTTAGTCGGGCAGGGGAGGTACGAG.

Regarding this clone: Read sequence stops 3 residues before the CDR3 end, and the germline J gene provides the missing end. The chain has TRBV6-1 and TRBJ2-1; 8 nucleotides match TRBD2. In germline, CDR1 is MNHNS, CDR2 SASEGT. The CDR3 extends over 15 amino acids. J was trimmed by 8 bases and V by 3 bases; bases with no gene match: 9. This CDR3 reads CASSEGASGWDEQFF. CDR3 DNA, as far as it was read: TGTGCCAGCAGTGAGGGCGCTAGCGGGTGGGATGAG.

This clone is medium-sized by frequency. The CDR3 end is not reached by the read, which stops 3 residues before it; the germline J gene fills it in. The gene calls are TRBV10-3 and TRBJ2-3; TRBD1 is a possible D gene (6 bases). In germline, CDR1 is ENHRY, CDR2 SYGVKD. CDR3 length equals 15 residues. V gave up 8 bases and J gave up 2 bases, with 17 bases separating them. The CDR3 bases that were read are TGTGCCATCCCACGTGGGGGCCGAGACACAGATACG. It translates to CAIPRGGRDTDT. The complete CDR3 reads CAIPRGGRDTDTQYF.

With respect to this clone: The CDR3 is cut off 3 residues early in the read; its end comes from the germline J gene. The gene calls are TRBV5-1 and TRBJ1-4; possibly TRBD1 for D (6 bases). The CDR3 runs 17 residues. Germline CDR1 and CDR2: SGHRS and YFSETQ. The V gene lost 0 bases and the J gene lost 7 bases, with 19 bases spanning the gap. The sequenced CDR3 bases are TGCGCCAGCAGCTTGGAAGGGACGGGGGGCGTTGGTGAAAAA. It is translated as CASSLEGTGGVGEK. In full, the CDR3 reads CASSLEGTGGVGEKLFF. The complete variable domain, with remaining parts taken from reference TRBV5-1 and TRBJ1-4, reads KAGVTQTPRYLIKTRGQQVTLSCSPISGHRSVSWYQQTPGQGLQFLFEYFSETQRNKGNFPGRFSGRQFSNSRSEMNVSTLELGDSALYLCASSLEGTGGVGEKLFFGSGTQLSVL.

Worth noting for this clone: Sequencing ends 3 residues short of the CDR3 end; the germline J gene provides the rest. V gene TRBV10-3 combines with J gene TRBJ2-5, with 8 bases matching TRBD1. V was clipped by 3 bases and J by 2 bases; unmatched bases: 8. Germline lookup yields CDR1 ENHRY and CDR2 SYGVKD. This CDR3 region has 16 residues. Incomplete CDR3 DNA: TGTGCCATCAGTGATTACACAGGGGGAGATCAAGAGACC. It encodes CAISDYTGGDQET. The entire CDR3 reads CAISDYTGGDQETQYF.

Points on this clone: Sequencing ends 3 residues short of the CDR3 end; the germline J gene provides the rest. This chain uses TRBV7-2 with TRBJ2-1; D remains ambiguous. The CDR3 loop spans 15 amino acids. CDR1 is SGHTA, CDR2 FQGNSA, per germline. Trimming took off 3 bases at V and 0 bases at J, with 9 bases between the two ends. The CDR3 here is CASSFSESSYNEQFF. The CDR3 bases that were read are TGTGCCAGCAGCTTCAGCGAGAGCTCCTACAATGAG.

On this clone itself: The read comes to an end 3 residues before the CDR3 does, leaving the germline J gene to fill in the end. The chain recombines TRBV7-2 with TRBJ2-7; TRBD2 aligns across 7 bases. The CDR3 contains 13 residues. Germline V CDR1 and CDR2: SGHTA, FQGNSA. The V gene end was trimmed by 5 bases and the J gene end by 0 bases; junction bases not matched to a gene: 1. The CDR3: CASSPGGSYEQYF. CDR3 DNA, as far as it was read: TGTGCCAGCAGCCCGGGGGGCTCCTACGAG.

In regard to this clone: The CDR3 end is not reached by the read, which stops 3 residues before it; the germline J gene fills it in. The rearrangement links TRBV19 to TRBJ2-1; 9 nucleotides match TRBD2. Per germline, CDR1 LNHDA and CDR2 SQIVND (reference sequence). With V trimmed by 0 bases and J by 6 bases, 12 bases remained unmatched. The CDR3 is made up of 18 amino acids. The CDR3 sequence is CASSIDPPWVAGANEQFF. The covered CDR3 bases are TGTGCCAGTAGTATAGACCCCCCTTGGGTAGCGGGAGCCAATGAG.

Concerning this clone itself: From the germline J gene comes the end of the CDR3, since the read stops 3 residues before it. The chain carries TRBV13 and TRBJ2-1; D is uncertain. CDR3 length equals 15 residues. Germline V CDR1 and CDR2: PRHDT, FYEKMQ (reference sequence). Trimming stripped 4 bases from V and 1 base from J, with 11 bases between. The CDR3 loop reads CASSSFGQSYNEQFF. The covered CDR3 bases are TGTGCCAGCAGCTCCTTTGGTCAGTCCTACAATGAG.

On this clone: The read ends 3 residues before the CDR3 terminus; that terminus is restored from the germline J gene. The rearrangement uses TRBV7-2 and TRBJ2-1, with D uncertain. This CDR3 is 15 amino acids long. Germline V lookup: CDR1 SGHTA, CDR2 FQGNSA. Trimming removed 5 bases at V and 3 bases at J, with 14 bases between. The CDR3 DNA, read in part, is TGTGCCAGCAGCCCCGTGGAGCTAGACTACAATGAG. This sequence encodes CASSPVELDYNE. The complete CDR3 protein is CASSPVELDYNEQFF.

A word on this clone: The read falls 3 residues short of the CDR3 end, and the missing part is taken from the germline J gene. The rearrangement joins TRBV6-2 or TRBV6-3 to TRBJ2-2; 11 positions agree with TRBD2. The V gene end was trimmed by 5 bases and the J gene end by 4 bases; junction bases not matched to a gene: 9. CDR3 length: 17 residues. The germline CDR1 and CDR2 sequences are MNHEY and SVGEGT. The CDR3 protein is CASSTPLAGGPTGELFF. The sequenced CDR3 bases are TGTGCCAGCAGTACACCCTTAGCGGGGGGGCCCACCGGGGAG.

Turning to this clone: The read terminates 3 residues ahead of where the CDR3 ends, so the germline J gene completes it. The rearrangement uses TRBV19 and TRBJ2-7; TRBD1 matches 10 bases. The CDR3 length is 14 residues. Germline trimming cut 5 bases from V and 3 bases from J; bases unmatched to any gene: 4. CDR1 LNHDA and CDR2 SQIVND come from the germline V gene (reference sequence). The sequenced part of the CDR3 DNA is TGTGCCAGTAGTGCCAGGGACAGGGGCTACGAG. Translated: CASSARDRGYE. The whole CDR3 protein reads CASSARDRGYEQYF.

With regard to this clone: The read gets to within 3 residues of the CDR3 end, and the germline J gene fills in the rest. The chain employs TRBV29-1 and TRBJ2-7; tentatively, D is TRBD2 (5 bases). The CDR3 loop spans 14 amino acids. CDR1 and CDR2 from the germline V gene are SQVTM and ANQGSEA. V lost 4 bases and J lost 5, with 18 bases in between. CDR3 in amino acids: CSVVVPGKGNEQYF. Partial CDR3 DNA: TGCAGCGTTGTAGTTCCGGGGAAAGGTAACGAG.

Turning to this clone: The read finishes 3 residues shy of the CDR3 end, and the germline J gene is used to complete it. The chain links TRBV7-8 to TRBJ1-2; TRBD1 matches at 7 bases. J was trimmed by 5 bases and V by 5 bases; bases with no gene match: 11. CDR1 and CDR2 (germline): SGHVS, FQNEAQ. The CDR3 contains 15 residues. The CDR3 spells CASSRDSFPLYGYTF. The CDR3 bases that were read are TGTGCCAGCAGCCGGGACAGTTTCCCTCTTTATGGC.

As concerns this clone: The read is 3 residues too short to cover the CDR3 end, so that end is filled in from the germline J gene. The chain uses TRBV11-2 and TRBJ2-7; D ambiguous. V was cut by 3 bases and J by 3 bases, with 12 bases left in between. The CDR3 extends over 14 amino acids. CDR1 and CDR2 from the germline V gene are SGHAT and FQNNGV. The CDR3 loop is CASSLADIGYEQYF. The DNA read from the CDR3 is TGTGCCAGCAGCTTGGCAGACATAGGCTACGAG.

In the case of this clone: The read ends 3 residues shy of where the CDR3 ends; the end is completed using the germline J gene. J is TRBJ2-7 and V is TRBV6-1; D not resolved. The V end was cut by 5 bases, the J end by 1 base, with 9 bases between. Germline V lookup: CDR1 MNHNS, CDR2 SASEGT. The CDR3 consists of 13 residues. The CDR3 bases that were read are TGTGCCAGCAGTAAAGGGCCGTCCTACGAG. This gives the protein CASSKGPSYE. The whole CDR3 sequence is CASSKGPSYEQYF.

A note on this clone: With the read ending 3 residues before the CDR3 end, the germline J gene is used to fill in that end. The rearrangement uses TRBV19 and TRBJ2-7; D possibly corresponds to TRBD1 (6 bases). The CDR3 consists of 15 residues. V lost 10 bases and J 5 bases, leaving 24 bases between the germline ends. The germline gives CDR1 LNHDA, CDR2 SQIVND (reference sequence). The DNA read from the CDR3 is TGTGCCACCAGCCCTGGGCAGGGGAGTCAGGACGAG. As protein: CATSPGQGSQDE. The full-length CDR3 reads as CATSPGQGSQDEQYF.

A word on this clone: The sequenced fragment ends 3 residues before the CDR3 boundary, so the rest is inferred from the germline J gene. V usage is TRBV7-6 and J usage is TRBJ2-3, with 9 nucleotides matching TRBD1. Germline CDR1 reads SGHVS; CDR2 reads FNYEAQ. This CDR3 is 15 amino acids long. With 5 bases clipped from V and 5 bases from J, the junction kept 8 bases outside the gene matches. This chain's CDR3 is CASSRTGGEGDTQYF. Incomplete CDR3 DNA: TGTGCCAGCAGCCGCACAGGGGGCGAGGGAGATACG.

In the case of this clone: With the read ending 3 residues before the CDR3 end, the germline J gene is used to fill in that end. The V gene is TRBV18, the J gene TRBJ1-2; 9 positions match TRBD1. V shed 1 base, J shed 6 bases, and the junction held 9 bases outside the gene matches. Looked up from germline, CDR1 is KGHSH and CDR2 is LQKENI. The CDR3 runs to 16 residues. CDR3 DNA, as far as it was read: TGTGCCAGCTCACCACGCCCGGGACAGGGTAATGATGGC. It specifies CASSPRPGQGNDG. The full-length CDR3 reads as CASSPRPGQGNDGYTF.

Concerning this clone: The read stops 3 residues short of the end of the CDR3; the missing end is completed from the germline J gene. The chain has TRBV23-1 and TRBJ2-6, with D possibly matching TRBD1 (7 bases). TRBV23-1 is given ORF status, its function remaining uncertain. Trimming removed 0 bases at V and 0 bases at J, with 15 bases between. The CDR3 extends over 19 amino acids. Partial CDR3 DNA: TGCGCCAGCAGTCAATCTGCGGGACAGAAAATCTCTGGGGCCAACGTC. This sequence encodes CASSQSAGQKISGANV. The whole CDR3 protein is CASSQSAGQKISGANVLTF.

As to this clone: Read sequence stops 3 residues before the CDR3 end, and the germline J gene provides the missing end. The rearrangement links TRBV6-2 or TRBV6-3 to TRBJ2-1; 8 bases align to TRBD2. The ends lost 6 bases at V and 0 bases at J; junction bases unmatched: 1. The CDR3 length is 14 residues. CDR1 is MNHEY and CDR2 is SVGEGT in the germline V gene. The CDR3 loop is CASRSGGSYNEQFF. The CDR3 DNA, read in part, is TGTGCCAGCAGAAGCGGGGGCTCCTACAATGAG.